This record covers a single T cell receptor (beta chain). Its antigen is unidentified. Viral peptide pool expansion of antigen-specific CD4+ T cells preceded sequencing in the ViraFEST assay. An approximately ten-day culture period preceded the isolation of CD4+ T cells. According to the study, vaccine recipients showed no prior SARS-CoV-2 infection and negative nucleocapsid antibodies. The table came from immunoSEQ multiplex PCR; TCRdb's copy has only in-frame clones and leaves some out. Here the sample spans 65,000 to 85,000 clones, 80% being singletons. This sample is drawn from a study of vaccination effects on CD4 cells after COVID-19. Findings of the study overall: Early post-infection timepoints were absent, and convalescent patients were few.

This material consisted of CD4+ T cells from PBMCs cultured with SARS-CoV-2 spike peptides, taken before COVID-19 vaccination. The receptor was isolated from a human donor who received a COVID-19 vaccine.

CDR3 coding DNA: TGTGCCAGCAGTAAACGGATTAATGAAAAACTGTTTTTT. It specifies CASSKRINEKLFF. The chain recombines TRBV28 with TRBJ1-4; D ambiguous. This CDR3 is built from 13 residues. V shed 5 bases and J shed 4 bases, with 8 bases lying between them. Germline V gene sequence: CDR1 MDHEN, CDR2 SYDVKM.